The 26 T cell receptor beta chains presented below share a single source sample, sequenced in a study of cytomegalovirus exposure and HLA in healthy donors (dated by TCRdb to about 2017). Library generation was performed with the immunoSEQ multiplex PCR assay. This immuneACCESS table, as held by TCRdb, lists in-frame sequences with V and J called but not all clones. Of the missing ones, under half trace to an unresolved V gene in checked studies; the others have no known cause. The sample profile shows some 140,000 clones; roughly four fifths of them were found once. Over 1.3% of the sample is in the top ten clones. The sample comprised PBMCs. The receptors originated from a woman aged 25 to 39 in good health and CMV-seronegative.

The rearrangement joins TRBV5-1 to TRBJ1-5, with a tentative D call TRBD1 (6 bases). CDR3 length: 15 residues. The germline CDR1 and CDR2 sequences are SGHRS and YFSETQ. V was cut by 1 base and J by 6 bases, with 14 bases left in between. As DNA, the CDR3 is TGCGCCAGCAGCTTGATTGGGGGCCCGGCTCAGCCCCAGCATTTT. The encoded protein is CASSLIGGPAQPQHF.

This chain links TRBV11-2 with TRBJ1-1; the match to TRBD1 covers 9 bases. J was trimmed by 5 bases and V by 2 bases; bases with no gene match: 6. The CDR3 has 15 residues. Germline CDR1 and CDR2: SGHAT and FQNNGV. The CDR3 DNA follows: TGTGCCAGCAGCTTAAGACAGGGGGTATGGACTGAAGCTTTCTTT. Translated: CASSLRQGVWTEAFF.

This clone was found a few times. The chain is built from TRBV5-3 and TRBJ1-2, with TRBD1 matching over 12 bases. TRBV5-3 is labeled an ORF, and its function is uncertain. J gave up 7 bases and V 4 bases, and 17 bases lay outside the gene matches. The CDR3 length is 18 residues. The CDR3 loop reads CARSPKEGTGQGASGYTF. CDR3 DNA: TGTGCCAGAAGCCCAAAAGAAGGGACGGGACAGGGGGCGAGTGGCTACACCTTC.

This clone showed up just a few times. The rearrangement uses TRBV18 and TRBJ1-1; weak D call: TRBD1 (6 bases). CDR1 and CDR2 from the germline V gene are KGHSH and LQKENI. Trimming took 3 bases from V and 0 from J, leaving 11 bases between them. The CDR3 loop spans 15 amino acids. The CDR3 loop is CASSPQGHLNTEAFF. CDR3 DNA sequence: TGTGCCAGCTCACCCCAGGGACACTTGAACACTGAAGCTTTCTTT.

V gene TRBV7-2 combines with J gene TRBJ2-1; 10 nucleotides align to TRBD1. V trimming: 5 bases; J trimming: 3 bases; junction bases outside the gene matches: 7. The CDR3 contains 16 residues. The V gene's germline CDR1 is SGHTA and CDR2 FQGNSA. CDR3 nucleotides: TGTGCCAGCAGCCCAAGGGGACAGGGGATCTACAATGAGCAGTTCTTC. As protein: CASSPRGQGIYNEQFF.

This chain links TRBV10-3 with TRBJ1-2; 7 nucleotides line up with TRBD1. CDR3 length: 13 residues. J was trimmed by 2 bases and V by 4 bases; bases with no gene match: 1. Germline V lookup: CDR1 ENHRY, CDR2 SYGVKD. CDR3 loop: CAISGGQNYGYTF. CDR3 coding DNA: TGTGCCATCAGTGGGGGACAGAACTATGGCTACACCTTC.

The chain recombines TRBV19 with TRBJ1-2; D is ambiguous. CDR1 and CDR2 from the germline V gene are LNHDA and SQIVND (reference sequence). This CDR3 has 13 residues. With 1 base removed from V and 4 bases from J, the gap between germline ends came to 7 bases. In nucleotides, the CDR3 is TGTGCCAGTAGTATAGGTTTCAGCTATGGCTACACCTTC. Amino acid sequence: CASSIGFSYGYTF.

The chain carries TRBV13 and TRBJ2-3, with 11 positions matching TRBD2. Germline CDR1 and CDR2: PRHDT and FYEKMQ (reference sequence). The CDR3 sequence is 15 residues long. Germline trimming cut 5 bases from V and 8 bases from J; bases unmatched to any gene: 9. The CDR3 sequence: CASSETSGVLGTQYF. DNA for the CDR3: TGTGCCAGCAGCGAGACTAGCGGGGTCCTCGGTACGCAGTATTTT.

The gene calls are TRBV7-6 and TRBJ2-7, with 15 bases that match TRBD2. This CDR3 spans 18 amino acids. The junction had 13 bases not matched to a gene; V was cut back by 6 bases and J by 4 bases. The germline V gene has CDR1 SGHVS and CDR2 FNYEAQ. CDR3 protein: CASSFGTSGGSGPYEQYF. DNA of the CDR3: TGTGCCAGCAGTTTTGGGACTAGCGGGGGGTCCGGGCCTTACGAGCAGTACTTC.

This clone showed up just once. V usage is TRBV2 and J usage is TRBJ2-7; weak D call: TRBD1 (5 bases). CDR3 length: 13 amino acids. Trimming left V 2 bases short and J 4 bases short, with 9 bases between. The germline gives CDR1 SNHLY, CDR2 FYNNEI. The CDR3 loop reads CASSENRQYEQYF. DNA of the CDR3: TGTGCCAGCAGTGAAAACAGACAGTACGAGCAGTACTTC.

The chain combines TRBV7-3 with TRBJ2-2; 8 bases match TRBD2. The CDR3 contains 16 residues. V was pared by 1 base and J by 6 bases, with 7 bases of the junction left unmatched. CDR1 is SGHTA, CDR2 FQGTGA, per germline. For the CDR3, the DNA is TGTGCCAGCAGCTTAATCGGGGCGGGGGGCGCCGGGGAGCTGTTTTTT. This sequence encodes CASSLIGAGGAGELFF.

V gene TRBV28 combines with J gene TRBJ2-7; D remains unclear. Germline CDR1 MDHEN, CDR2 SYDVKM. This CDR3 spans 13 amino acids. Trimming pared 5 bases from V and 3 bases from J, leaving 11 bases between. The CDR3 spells CASSVEAIYEQYF. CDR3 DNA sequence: TGTGCCAGCAGTGTCGAGGCAATCTACGAGCAGTACTTC.

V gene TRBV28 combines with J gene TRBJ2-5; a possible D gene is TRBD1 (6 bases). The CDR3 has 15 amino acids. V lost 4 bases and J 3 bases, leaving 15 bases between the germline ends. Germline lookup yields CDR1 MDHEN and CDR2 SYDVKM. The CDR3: CASSSLRDRKETQYF. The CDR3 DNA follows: TGTGCCAGCAGTTCCCTACGCGACAGGAAAGAGACCCAGTACTTC.

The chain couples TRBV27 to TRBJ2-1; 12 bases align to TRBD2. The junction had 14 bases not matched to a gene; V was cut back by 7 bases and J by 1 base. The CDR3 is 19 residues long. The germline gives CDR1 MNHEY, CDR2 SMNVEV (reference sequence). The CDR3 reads CASIPRALAGGKSYNEQFF. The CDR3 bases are TGTGCCAGCATCCCTCGCGCGCTAGCGGGGGGGAAGTCCTACAATGAGCAGTTCTTC.

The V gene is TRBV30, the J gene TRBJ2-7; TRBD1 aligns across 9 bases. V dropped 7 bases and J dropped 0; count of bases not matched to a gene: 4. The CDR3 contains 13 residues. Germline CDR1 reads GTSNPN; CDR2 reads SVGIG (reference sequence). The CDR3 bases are TGTGCCTCGTCGACAGGGGGCTCCTACGAGCAGTACTTC. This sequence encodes CASSTGGSYEQYF.

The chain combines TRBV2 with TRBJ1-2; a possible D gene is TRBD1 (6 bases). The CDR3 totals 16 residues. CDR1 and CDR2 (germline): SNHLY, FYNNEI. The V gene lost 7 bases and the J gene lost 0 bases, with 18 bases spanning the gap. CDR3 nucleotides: TGTGCCAGCATCCCTACCTCGACAGGCACTAACTATGGCTACACCTTC. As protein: CASIPTSTGTNYGYTF.

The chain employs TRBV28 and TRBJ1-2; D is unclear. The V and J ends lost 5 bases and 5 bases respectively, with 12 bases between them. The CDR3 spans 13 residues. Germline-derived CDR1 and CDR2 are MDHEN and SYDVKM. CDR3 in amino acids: CASSPGKAYGYTF. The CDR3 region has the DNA TGTGCCAGCAGTCCCGGGAAAGCTTATGGCTACACCTTC.

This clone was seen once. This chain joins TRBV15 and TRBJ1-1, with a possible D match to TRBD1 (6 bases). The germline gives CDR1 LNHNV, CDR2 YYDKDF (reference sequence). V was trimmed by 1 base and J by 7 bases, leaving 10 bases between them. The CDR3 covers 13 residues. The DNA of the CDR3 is TGTGCCACCAGCAGAGCAGGGGTGGGTGAAGCTTTCTTT. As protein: CATSRAGVGEAFF.

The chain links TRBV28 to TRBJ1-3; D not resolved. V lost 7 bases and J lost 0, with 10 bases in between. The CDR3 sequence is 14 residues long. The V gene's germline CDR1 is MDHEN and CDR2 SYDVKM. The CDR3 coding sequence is TGTGCCAGCATCCCTGGAGGCTCTGGAAACACCATATATTTT. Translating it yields CASIPGGSGNTIYF.

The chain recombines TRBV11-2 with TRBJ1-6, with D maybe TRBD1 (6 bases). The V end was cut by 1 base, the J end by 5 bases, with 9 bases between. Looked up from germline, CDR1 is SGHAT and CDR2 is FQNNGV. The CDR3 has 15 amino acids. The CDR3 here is CASSLGGQNNSPLHF. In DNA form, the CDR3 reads TGTGCCAGCAGCTTAGGCGGACAGAATAATTCACCCCTCCACTTT.

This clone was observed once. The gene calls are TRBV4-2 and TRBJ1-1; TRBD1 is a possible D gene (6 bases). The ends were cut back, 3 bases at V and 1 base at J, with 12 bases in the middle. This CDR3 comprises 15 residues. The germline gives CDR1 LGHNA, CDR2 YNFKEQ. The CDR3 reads CASSQPGQRNTEAFF. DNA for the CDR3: TGTGCCAGCAGCCAGCCTGGACAGAGGAACACTGAAGCTTTCTTT.

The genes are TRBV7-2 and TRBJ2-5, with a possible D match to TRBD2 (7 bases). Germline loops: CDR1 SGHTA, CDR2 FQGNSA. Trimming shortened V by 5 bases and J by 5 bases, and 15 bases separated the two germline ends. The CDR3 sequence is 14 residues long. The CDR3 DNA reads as TGTGCCAGCAGCCCACAAGGGGGGGACGAGACCCAGTACTTC. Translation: CASSPQGGDETQYF.

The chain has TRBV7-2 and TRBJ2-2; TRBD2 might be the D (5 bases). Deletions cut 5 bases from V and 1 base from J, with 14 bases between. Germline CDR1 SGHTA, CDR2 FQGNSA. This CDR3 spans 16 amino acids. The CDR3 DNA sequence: TGTGCCAGCAGCCCCATGCGGGTGAAGAACACCGGGGAGCTGTTTTTT. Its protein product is CASSPMRVKNTGELFF.

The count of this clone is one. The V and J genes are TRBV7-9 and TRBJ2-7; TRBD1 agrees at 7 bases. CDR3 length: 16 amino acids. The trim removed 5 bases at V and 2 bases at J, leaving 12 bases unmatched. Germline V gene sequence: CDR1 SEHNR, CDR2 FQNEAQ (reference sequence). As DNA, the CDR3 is TGTGCCAGCAGCGCGACAGGGCGTCCCCACCCCTACGAGCAGTACTTC. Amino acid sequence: CASSATGRPHPYEQYF.

CDR3 sequence reads: CASSAKTSGRTEAFF. DNA of the CDR3: TGTGCCAGCAGCGCCAAGACATCAGGGAGGACTGAAGCTTTCTTT. This sequence joins TRBV9 and TRBJ1-1; D possibly corresponds to TRBD1 (5 bases). Germline-derived CDR1 and CDR2 are SGDLS and YYNGEE. Trimming removed 3 bases from V and 5 bases from J, with 17 bases in between. This CDR3 region has 15 residues.

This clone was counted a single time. The CDR3 region is CASSSRVSGEQYF. In DNA, the CDR3 is TGTGCCAGCAGCTCCCGGGTTTCCGGAGAGCAGTACTTC. This chain links TRBV5-6 with TRBJ2-7; D gene ambiguous. The V end lost 3 bases, the J end lost 7 bases, and 14 bases lay between the germline ends. The CDR3 totals 13 residues. Germline V CDR1 and CDR2: SGHDT, YYEEEE.